This is a list of T cell receptor beta chains from one sample in a study of T cells after posttransplantation cyclophosphamide. Generated by immunoSEQ multiplex PCR, the TCRdb table keeps only in-frame clones and is missing some. Among under 20,000 clones listed, 74% were seen once. The material was PBMCs, obtained after an allogeneic stem cell transplant with post-transplant cyclophosphamide. The receptors were gathered from a male patient aged 25-45 years who received an allogeneic stem cell transplant from a related donor, was CMV-positive, and had acute GVHD only. Some T cells may be graft donor cells. Both conserved end residues are part of each CDR3. Each record gives: V gene, clone size, J gene, D gene, CDR3 DNA, CDR3 protein. The D gene is left open where the match is weak. Clone size is not always given. Where it is, it says once, few, many or a class for expanded clones.

TRBV29-1,-,TRBJ2-7,TRBD1,TGCAGCGTTGTTGCGACAGGGTCCCACGAGCAGTACTTC,CSVVATGSHEQYF
TRBV7-9,-,TRBJ2-6,TRBD1,TGTGCCAGCAGATACGGACAGGGGATATTCTCTGGGGCCAACGTCCTGACTTTC,CASRYGQGIFSGANVLTF
TRBV7-3,-,TRBJ2-3,TRBD2,TGTGCCAGCAGCCCCGGTAGCGGGGGGCTAAGCACAGATACGCAGTATTTT,CASSPGSGGLSTDTQYF
TRBV2,-,TRBJ2-3,TRBD2,TGTGCCAGCATCCGGACTAGCGGGGGAACAGATACGCAGTATTTT,CASIRTSGGTDTQYF
TRBV5-4,-,TRBJ2-1,-,TGTGCCAGCAGCTTGGTACAGGGAAGTTACAATGAGCAGTTCTTC,CASSLVQGSYNEQFF
TRBV6-6,-,TRBJ2-7,TRBD1,TGTGCCAGCAGTTACGCCGGGACAGGGGATAACGAGCAGTACTTC,CASSYAGTGDNEQYF
TRBV7-2,-,TRBJ1-1,-,TGTGCCAGCAGAAACGTCGGGTCGAACACTGAAGCTTTCTTT,CASRNVGSNTEAFF
TRBV5-6,-,TRBJ1-5,-,TGTGCCAGCAGCTTGGGGGGAGTAGGCAATCAGCCCCAGCATTTT,CASSLGGVGNQPQHF
TRBV27,-,TRBJ1-2,-,TGTGCCAGCAGTTTACAGGGGTCCTATGGCTACACCTTC,CASSLQGSYGYTF
TRBV5-6,-,TRBJ1-2,-,TGTGCCAGCAGCTTGGACAGGGACTATGGCTACACCTTC,CASSLDRDYGYTF
TRBV5-1,-,TRBJ2-2,TRBD1,TGCGCCAGCAGCTCGGACAGGGTGGACACCGGGGAGCTGTTTTTT,CASSSDRVDTGELFF
TRBV25-1,once,TRBJ1-2,-,TGTGCCAGCAGTGATCGGGGGGTGGGCTATGGCTACACCTTC,CASSDRGVGYGYTF
TRBV7-2,-,TRBJ2-5,-,TGTGCCAGCAGCACCGACATAGTCCGTGAGACCCAGTACTTC,CASSTDIVRETQYF
TRBV19,-,TRBJ1-1,-,TGTGCCAGTAGTATGTCCGTCCCGGTCACTGAAGCTTTCTTT,CASSMSVPVTEAFF
TRBV27,-,TRBJ2-7,-,TGTGCCAGCAGTCTATACAGGGTTTCCGAGCAGTACTTC,CASSLYRVSEQYF
TRBV10-2,-,TRBJ1-2,-,TGTGCCAGCAGTTACAAGGCAGCCGGGTGCACCTTC,CASSYKAAGCTF
TRBV11-2,few,TRBJ2-3,-,TGTGCCAGCAGCCCCCTATCCGGCACAGATACGCAGTATTTT,CASSPLSGTDTQYF
TRBV5-1,-,TRBJ2-3,TRBD1,TGCGCCAGCAGGGACAGGGGCGCAGATACGCAGTATTTT,CASRDRGADTQYF
TRBV7-2,-,TRBJ2-7,-,TGTGCCAGCAGCTTAGTAGGGAGATACGAGCAGTACTTC,CASSLVGRYEQYF
TRBV19,few,TRBJ1-1,-,TGTGCCAGTATCCCTAGACATCTGGGGCTCACTGAAGCTTTCTTT,CASIPRHLGLTEAFF
TRBV10-3,-,TRBJ1-3,-,TGTGCCATCAGTGAACGAGGGACAACTGGAAACACCATATATTTT,CAISERGTTGNTIYF
TRBV29-1,-,TRBJ2-3,TRBD2,TGCAGCGTGGGGGGGAACCAGGGTACAGATACGCAGTATTTT,CSVGGNQGTDTQYF
TRBV7-9,-,TRBJ1-6,TRBD1,TGTGCCAGCAGCACTGGACAGGGGGATTCACCCCTCCACTTT,CASSTGQGDSPLHF
TRBV27,few,TRBJ1-1,-,TGTGCCAGCAGTCCCGACATGTTCGGTACTGAAGCTTTCTTT,CASSPDMFGTEAFF
TRBV28,-,TRBJ1-1,TRBD1,TGTGCCAGCAGACCAGGGGGTCTGAACACTGAAGCTTTCTTT,CASRPGGLNTEAFF
TRBV18,-,TRBJ2-3,TRBD2,TGTGCCAGCTCCATCACCGGGGGGACAGATACGCAGTATTTT,CASSITGGTDTQYF
TRBV9,-,TRBJ2-2,TRBD2,TGTGCCAGCAGAGCCAGCGGGAGTGGAGGCACCGGGGAGCTGTTTTTT,CASRASGSGGTGELFF
TRBV5-1,few,TRBJ1-1,-,TGCGCCAGCAGCTTTCAGGAGGCGGGGAACACTGAAGCTTTCTTT,CASSFQEAGNTEAFF
TRBV4-2,few,TRBJ1-3,TRBD1,TGTGCCAGCAGCTTAGAGGCCAGGGGGGTTAACACCATATATTTT,CASSLEARGVNTIYF
TRBV4-1,few,TRBJ2-7,TRBD2,TGCGCCAGCAGCCAGAGCCTACGGGAGGGACGCCGCTACGAGCAGTACTTC,CASSQSLREGRRYEQYF
TRBV13,-,TRBJ2-1,-,TGTGCCAGCAGCGGTACACATGAGCAGTTCTTC,CASSGTHEQFF
TRBV2,-,TRBJ2-7,-,TGTGCCAGCAGTGAACACCCGGGCTCCTACGAGCAGTACTTC,CASSEHPGSYEQYF
TRBV28,-,TRBJ1-5,-,TGTGCCAGCCCGCCTTCGGGGGAAGGGGAGCAGCATCAGCCCCAGCATTTT,CASPPSGEGEQHQPQHF
TRBV5-1,-,TRBJ2-7,TRBD1,TGCGCCAGCAGCCCCGGGACAGGGGCCTACGAGCAGTACTTC,CASSPGTGAYEQYF
TRBV10-3,-,TRBJ2-1,TRBD2,TGTGCCATCAGTGGAGCGGGGGGGTACAATGAGCAGTTCTTC,CAISGAGGYNEQFF
TRBV18,few,TRBJ2-3,TRBD1,TGTGCCAGCTCAAGGGGGCAAGTCACAGATACGCAGTATTTT,CASSRGQVTDTQYF
TRBV7-2,-,TRBJ1-1,-,TGTGCCAGCAGCTTTATCGTGACAGATGAAGCTTTCTTT,CASSFIVTDEAFF
TRBV5-1,few,TRBJ2-7,-,TGCGCCAGCAGCCCGGACAACTACGAGCAGTACTTC,CASSPDNYEQYF
TRBV5-1,once,TRBJ1-1,TRBD1,TGCGCCAGCAGCGCCCAGGGGGCGCGCACTGAAGCTTTCTTT,CASSAQGARTEAFF
TRBV15,-,TRBJ1-2,-,TGTGCCACCAGCAGAGAGGGCTTGGAGGAACTTGGCGGCTACACCTTC,CATSREGLEELGGYTF
TRBV11-2,-,TRBJ2-3,TRBD2,TGTGCCAGCAGCGCGGGGGGGCAAGATACGCAGTATTTT,CASSAGGQDTQYF
TRBV11-2,-,TRBJ2-7,-,TGTGCCAGCAGCTTAGATCGGGGCTACGAGCAGTACTTC,CASSLDRGYEQYF
TRBV29-1,-,TRBJ2-7,TRBD1,TGCAGCGTTGAGGTGGCGGGACAGGGTTCGGACGAGCAGTACTTC,CSVEVAGQGSDEQYF
TRBV4-3,-,TRBJ1-1,TRBD1,TGCGCCAGCAGCCGAGATACAGGGGGCACTGAAGCTTTCTTT,CASSRDTGGTEAFF
TRBV27,-,TRBJ2-7,-,TGTGCCAGCAGTTTGGGTGGGGGCCCCTACGAGCAGTACTTC,CASSLGGGPYEQYF
TRBV7-2,-,TRBJ1-6,-,TGTGCCAGCAGTCTTGGTGGGAGAAATAATTCACCCCTCCACTTT,CASSLGGRNNSPLHF
TRBV5-8,few,TRBJ2-1,-,TGTGCCAGCAGCTCGGTAGGGGGGGCCTATTGGAATGAGCAGTTCTTC,CASSSVGGAYWNEQFF
TRBV10-3,few,TRBJ2-2,TRBD1,TGTGCCATCAGGCCGGGACAGACCGGGGAGCTGTTTTTT,CAIRPGQTGELFF
TRBV19,once,TRBJ1-1,TRBD1,TGTGCCAGTACCCTGGGACAGGGTAGCACTGAAGCTTTCTTT,CASTLGQGSTEAFF
TRBV9,-,TRBJ1-1,TRBD1,TGTGCCAGCAGCTCTGCAGGGGGCACTGAAGCTTTCTTT,CASSSAGGTEAFF
TRBV7-6,-,TRBJ1-1,-,TGTGCCAGCAGCTTAGTTGCGGAGATGAACACTGAAGCTTTCTTT,CASSLVAEMNTEAFF
TRBV7-2,-,TRBJ2-1,TRBD2,TGTGCCAGCAGCTTCCCTAGCGGGGGGACCTCCTACAATGAGCAGTTCTTC,CASSFPSGGTSYNEQFF